This record looks at one T cell receptor (beta chain) sequence and its context. This sample is part of a study of blood T cell repertoires in COVID-19. Turning to the study itself: Whether acute or convalescent, the COVID-19 samples came from the United States, Italy and Spain. In each case, the material was cDNA or gDNA derived from T cells, B-cell-depleted T cells, or PBMCs.

Authors' methods: Reference gene primer amplification in the assay estimated nucleated cell counts. The table came from immunoSEQ multiplex PCR; TCRdb's copy has only in-frame clones and leaves some out. The V and J calls and the clone size are those of that table, but D and trimming were determined from the DNA. The table shows around 200,000 clones, with around 82% occurring only once. Unmatched junction bases numbered 8, after V lost 4 bases and J lost 4 bases. In germline, CDR1 is SGHDN, CDR2 FVKESK. The CDR3 loop spans 16 amino acids. The receptor comes from a woman in her 70s with acute or convalescent COVID-19. Sequences were obtained from peripheral blood. The chain employs TRBV14 and TRBJ1-4; 8 bases are a match to TRBD1. CDR3 DNA sequence: TGTGCCAGCAGCCGGCGACAGGGGAACCTTAATGAAAAACTGTTTTTT. This translates into CASSRRQGNLNEKLFF.